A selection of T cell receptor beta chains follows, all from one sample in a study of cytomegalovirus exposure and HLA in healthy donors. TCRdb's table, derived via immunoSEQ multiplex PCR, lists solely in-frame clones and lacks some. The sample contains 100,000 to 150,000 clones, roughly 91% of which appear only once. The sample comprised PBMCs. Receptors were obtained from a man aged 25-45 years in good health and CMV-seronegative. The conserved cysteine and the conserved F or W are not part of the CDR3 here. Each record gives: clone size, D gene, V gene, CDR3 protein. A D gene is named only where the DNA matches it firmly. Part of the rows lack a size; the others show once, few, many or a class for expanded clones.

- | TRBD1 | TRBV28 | AGRTGSDTGELF
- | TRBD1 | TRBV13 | ASSPVPTGQGMRSPLH
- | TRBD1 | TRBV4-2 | ASSRLTGFGAEAF
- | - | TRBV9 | ASSATLASYEQY
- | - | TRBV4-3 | ASSQMGGQPQH
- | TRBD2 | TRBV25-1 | ASSPHGGDHHNEQF
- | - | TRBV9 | ASSVDGPTDTQY
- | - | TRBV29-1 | SVAVPGNYGYT
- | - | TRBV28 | ASSFSGAGELF
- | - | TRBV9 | ASSATGYYGYT
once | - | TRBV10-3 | AKRQDINTEAF
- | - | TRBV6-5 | ASLLPQGEAF
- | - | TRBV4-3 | ASSQDSMWDGGNSPLH
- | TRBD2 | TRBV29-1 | SVEPGGGGDIQY
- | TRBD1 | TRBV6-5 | ASRKTGGVRELF
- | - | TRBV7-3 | ASSQSGYSGSGELF
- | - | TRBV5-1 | ASSLDPGSQPQH
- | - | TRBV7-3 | ASAADTMNTEAF
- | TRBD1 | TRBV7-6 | ASSLWEGTGSRNEQF
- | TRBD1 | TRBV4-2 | ASSQNRGAYDYT
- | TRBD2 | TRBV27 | ASSSELRLAGGPDEQF
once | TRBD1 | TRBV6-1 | ASVWTGALSYEQY
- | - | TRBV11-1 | ASSPRTATNEKLF
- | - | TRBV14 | ASSQGNFRAYSGNTIY
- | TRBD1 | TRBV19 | ASSTPQGAIDTQY
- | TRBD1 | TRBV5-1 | ASSPDRGDGYT
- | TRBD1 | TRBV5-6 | ASSSGQGLQPQH
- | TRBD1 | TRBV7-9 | ASSLLGDSSYEQY
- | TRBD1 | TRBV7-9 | ASSQGQGAQSEQF
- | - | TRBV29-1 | SVERDNPNMDEQF
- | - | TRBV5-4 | ASSIPTGPGEQY
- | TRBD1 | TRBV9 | ASRGQGAGETQY
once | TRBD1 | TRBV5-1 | ASSTSGTGDNYEQY
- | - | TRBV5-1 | ASSLGQSSTDTQY
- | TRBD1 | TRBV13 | ASSTGQGPDTQY
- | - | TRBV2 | ASSAGQLSNEQF
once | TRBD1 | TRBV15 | ATSDRTGFSYEQY
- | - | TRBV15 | ATSRTNSYNEQF
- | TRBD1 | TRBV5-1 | ASSDRDPTDTQY
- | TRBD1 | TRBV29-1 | SVRQGATRGADTQY
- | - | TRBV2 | ASTPGGKNEKLF